Included here is one T cell receptor beta chain sequence, with context. As yet, its antigen is unknown. The data derive from a study of T cell responses to AZD1222 COVID-19 vaccine. Study results and caveats: AZD1222 recipients seropositive at baseline numbered only five to seven. There were repertoire samples only from the period after the peak T cell response.

Sequencing used immunoSEQ multiplex PCR; TCRdb keeps in-frame clones, though not all of them. The sample carries about 140,000 clones, about nine tenths recorded once. The sequenced sample was peripheral blood, obtained on day 0 of AZD1222 vaccination. The clonotype comes from an adult in good health.

The CDR3 DNA reads TGTGCCAGCAGTTTAATCCAATATGAAAAACTGTTTTTT. Amino acids: CASSLIQYEKLFF. The rearrangement joins TRBV27 to TRBJ1-4; D not resolved. V dropped 2 bases and J dropped 6 bases, with 7 bases sitting between them. Germline CDR1 is MNHEY and CDR2 is SMNVEV (reference sequence). The CDR3 contains 13 residues.